This T cell receptor (beta chain) was documented in a study of blood T cell repertoires in COVID-19. Study-wide background: Samples of COVID-19 (acute and convalescent) were obtained from the United States, Italy and Spain. The cDNA or gDNA used as material had been derived from T cells, B-cell-depleted T cells, or PBMCs.

Germline V gene lookup returns CDR1 MGHRA and CDR2 YSYEKL. This CDR3 has 15 amino acids. The V gene lost 0 bases and the J gene lost 8 bases, with 16 bases spanning the gap. Authors' processing steps: For nucleated cells, counts were estimated from reference gene primer amplification. Repertoires were generated with immunoSEQ multiplex PCR, while TCRdb's copy carries only in-frame clones and drops some. That table is the source of V, J and clone size, and D and trimming were worked out from the DNA. Of 57,000 or so clones in the sample, about 88% were seen once. This sequence was found in a man in his 70s with active COVID-19. The rearrangement links TRBV4-1 to TRBJ1-2; tentative D call: TRBD1 (6 bases). Sequences were obtained from peripheral blood. The CDR3 here is CASSQDGPGVGGYTF. CDR3 bases: TGCGCCAGCAGCCAAGATGGCCCAGGGGTAGGAGGCTACACCTTC.